This paragraph covers one TCR beta chain sequence. The CDR3 consists of 15 residues. Looked up from germline, CDR1 is MGHRA and CDR2 is YSYEKL. V lost 4 bases to trimming and J lost 3 bases; unmatched junction nucleotides: 5. In the source study's methods: Reference gene primer amplification gave estimated nucleated cell counts. Sequencing used immunoSEQ multiplex PCR; TCRdb keeps in-frame clones, though not all of them. V, J and clone size derive from that table, while D and trimming were established from the DNA sequence. The data hold 200,000 to 300,000 clones, with 84% observed a single time. The data are from a study of blood T cell repertoires in COVID-19. Across the study: Acute-phase and convalescent COVID-19 samples originated in the United States, Italy and Spain. Sources were T cells, B-cell-depleted T cells, or PBMCs; the material itself was cDNA or gDNA.

The receptor was isolated from a man in his sixties with acute or convalescent COVID-19. Sample: peripheral blood. V is TRBV4-1 and J is TRBJ1-1, with TRBD1 identical over 10 bases. As DNA, the CDR3 is TGCGCCAGCAGCCCCTGGGGGACAGGGGACACTGAAGCTTTCTTT. It encodes CASSPWGTGDTEAFF.